These 30 T cell receptor beta chains came from one sample sequenced in a study of long-term antiretroviral therapy in people with HIV. Running of the v3.0 immunoSEQ assay took place at survey level. Clones were sequenced by immunoSEQ multiplex PCR, and TCRdb holds only the in-frame ones, with some missing. The sample includes about 20,000 clones, approximately 80% of them seen just once. Sequenced here: unsorted PBMCs, sampled 0.3 years after starting antiretroviral therapy. These receptors were obtained from a woman in her fifties or sixties with HIV.

The chain has TRBV6-5 and TRBJ2-7, with TRBD1 matching 7 bases. Germline values: CDR1 MNHEY, CDR2 SVGAGI. With V trimmed by 6 bases and J by 4 bases, 9 bases remained unmatched. The CDR3 loop spans 14 amino acids. The CDR3 DNA sequence: TGTGCCAGCAGCCCCCTTCCAGGGGGTTACGAGCAGTACGTC. Translating it yields CASSPLPGGYEQYV.

The genes are TRBV19 and TRBJ2-6; 7 nucleotides agree with TRBD1. The CDR3 has 17 residues. CDR1 and CDR2 (germline): LNHDA, SQIVND (reference sequence). The junction had 3 bases not matched to a gene; V was cut back by 1 base and J by 0 bases. The CDR3 region has the DNA TGTGCCAGTAGTATAGGGGGGACAGTCTCTGGGGCCAACGTCCTGACTTTC. Encoded protein: CASSIGGTVSGANVLTF.

The table lists this clone with a few counts. The rearrangement links TRBV5-6 to TRBJ1-2; 7 bases are a match to TRBD1. The CDR3 is 15 amino acids. With V trimmed by 5 bases and J by 4 bases, 11 bases remained unmatched. Germline V gene lookup returns CDR1 SGHDT and CDR2 YYEEEE. The DNA of the CDR3 is TGTGCCAGCAGACGGGACAGCCCCTTAGCCTATGGCTACACCTTC. Its protein is CASRRDSPLAYGYTF.

This sequence joins TRBV7-2 and TRBJ2-1; D possibly uses TRBD1 or TRBD2 (6 bases each). From germline, CDR1 is SGHTA and CDR2 FQGNSA. Trimming shortened V by 1 base and J by 2 bases, and 15 bases separated the two germline ends. The length of the CDR3 is 17 residues. The CDR3 DNA sequence: TGTGCCAGCAGCTTAGTCGAGTGGGGGGCTACCTACAATGAGCAGTTCTTC. The encoded protein is CASSLVEWGATYNEQFF. Full variable domain (missing parts from reference TRBV7-2 and TRBJ2-1): GAGVSQSPSNKVTEKGKDVELRCDPISGHTALYWYRQSLGQGLEFLIYFQGNSAPDKSGLPSDRFSAERTGGSVSTLTIQRTQQEDSAVYLCASSLVEWGATYNEQFFGPGTRLTVL.

This clone has just one count. This chain uses TRBV5-1 with TRBJ2-2; 7 bases are a match to TRBD1. The CDR3 is 15 residues long. Trimming cost V 3 bases and J 4 bases; bases outside gene matches: 6. Germline CDR1 and CDR2: SGHRS and YFSETQ. The CDR3 loop reads CASSWSGQLTGELFF. CDR3 DNA sequence: TGCGCCAGCAGCTGGTCGGGACAGCTCACCGGGGAGCTGTTTTTT.

This rearrangement joins TRBV30 to TRBJ1-2; D unclear. CDR1 is GTSNPN and CDR2 is SVGIG in the germline V gene (reference sequence). V lost 0 bases and J 7 bases, leaving 12 bases between the germline ends. The CDR3 runs to 13 residues. CDR3: CAWSVAGRTGYTF. Written as DNA, the CDR3 is TGTGCCTGGAGTGTAGCGGGCAGAACTGGCTACACCTTC.

The chain carries TRBV6-6 and TRBJ1-1, with 7 bases identical to TRBD1. CDR3 length: 11 residues. The J segment lost 10 bases and the V segment lost 6 bases, leaving 5 bases of the junction unmatched. Germline CDR1 and CDR2: MNHNY and SVGAGI (reference sequence). The CDR3 DNA reads as TGTGCCAGCAGGTCGACAGGGAGAGCTTTCTTT. The encoded protein is CASRSTGRAFF.

V is TRBV2 and J is TRBJ1-1, with D uncertain. Trimming stripped 1 base from V and 3 bases from J, with 18 bases between. The germline V gene encodes CDR1 SNHLY and CDR2 FYNNEI. The CDR3 has 17 amino acids. CDR3 amino acids: CASSEGGTAGGYTEAFF. The CDR3 DNA sequence: TGTGCCAGCAGTGAAGGAGGCACAGCTGGTGGGTACACTGAAGCTTTCTTT.

This clone showed up just once. The V and J genes are TRBV5-4 and TRBJ2-5; a weak D match, TRBD2 (5 bases). Trimming left V 2 bases short and J 2 bases short, with 7 bases between. Germline loops: CDR1 SGHNT, CDR2 YYREEE (reference sequence). CDR3 length: 13 amino acids. The DNA for the CDR3 is TGTGCCAGCAGCTTCGGAGGTCAAGAGACCCAGTACTTC. This encodes CASSFGGQETQYF. The variable domain in full, with the rest retrieved from reference TRBV5-4 and TRBJ2-5, is ETGVTQSPTHLIKTRGQQVTLRCSSQSGHNTVSWYQQALGQGPQFIFQYYREEENGRGNFPPRFSGLQFPNYSSELNVNALELDDSALYLCASSFGGQETQYFGPGTRLLVL.

The chain recombines TRBV2 with TRBJ1-1; D remains unclear. In germline, CDR1 is SNHLY, CDR2 FYNNEI. The V end was cut by 3 bases, the J end by 4 bases, with 12 bases between. This CDR3 is built from 14 residues. The CDR3 DNA is TGTGCCAGCAGTGAGTCAGGCAGGCGCACTGAAGCTTTCTTT. Encoded protein: CASSESGRRTEAFF.

J is TRBJ2-3 and V is TRBV7-9; 8 nucleotides match TRBD1. J gave up 4 bases and V 1 base, and 4 bases lay outside the gene matches. The CDR3 loop spans 15 amino acids. Germline values: CDR1 SEHNR, CDR2 FQNEAQ (reference sequence). This CDR3 reads CASSLGLQGADTQYF. CDR3 DNA sequence: TGTGCCAGCAGCTTAGGTTTACAGGGGGCAGATACGCAGTATTTT. Looking up the rest from reference TRBV7-9 and TRBJ2-3 gives the full variable domain: DTGVSQNPRHKITKRGQNVTFRCDPISEHNRLYWYRQTLGQGPEFLTYFQNEAQLEKSRLLSDRFSAERPKGSFSTLEIQRTEQGDSAMYLCASSLGLQGADTQYFGPGTRLTVL.

By sample share, this clone is large (0.1 to 1%). The chain combines TRBV10-1 with TRBJ1-2, with D unresolved. The CDR3 is 13 amino acids. Looked up from germline, CDR1 is WNHNN and CDR2 is SYGVQD (reference sequence). Trimming removed 3 bases from V and 2 bases from J, with 7 bases in between. In DNA, the CDR3 is TGCGCCAGCAGTGATACAAAAAACTATGGCTACACCTTC. This translates into CASSDTKNYGYTF.

The chain joins TRBV5-1 to TRBJ2-7; 13 bases line up with TRBD2. V dropped 4 bases and J dropped 0; count of bases not matched to a gene: 10. Germline V gene sequence: CDR1 SGHRS, CDR2 YFSETQ. This CDR3 is 18 amino acids long. DNA for the CDR3: TGCGCCAGCAGCCCGGGACTAGCGGGGATTATAAGCTCCTACGAGCAGTACTTC. Translated, it gives CASSPGLAGIISSYEQYF.

The V gene is TRBV27, the J gene TRBJ1-2; 7 bases fit TRBD1. J gave up 1 base and V 3 bases, and 5 bases lay outside the gene matches. Germline V gene data show CDR1 as MNHEY and CDR2 as SMNVEV (reference sequence). This CDR3 comprises 15 residues. CDR3: CASSFTGVDNYGYTF. Written as DNA, the CDR3 is TGTGCCAGCAGTTTTACAGGGGTGGATAACTATGGCTACACCTTC.

This rearrangement joins TRBV4-1 to TRBJ2-1; weak D call: TRBD2 (6 bases). CDR1 is MGHRA and CDR2 is YSYEKL in the germline V gene. V was pared by 4 bases and J by 0 bases, with 10 bases between. This CDR3 spans 15 amino acids. The CDR3: CASSLVAVSYNEQFF. The CDR3 DNA is TGCGCCAGCAGCCTAGTAGCGGTCTCCTACAATGAGCAGTTCTTC.

CDR3 nucleotides: TGTGCCAGCACCAGGACCACTGGGGCCTATGGCTACACCTTC. This sequence encodes CASTRTTGAYGYTF. This chain links TRBV6-5 with TRBJ1-2, with D maybe TRBD1 (5 bases). The CDR3 contains 14 residues. V was cut by 7 bases and J by 4 bases, with 16 bases left in between. The germline V gene encodes CDR1 MNHEY and CDR2 SVGAGI.

The rearrangement uses TRBV10-3 and TRBJ2-1; 7 nucleotides match TRBD1. The CDR3 has 14 residues. J was trimmed by 9 bases and V by 5 bases; bases with no gene match: 10. Germline V gene data show CDR1 as ENHRY and CDR2 as SYGVKD. CDR3 nucleotides: TGTGCCATCAGTACCAGACAGGGACCGGGTGAGCAGTTCTTC. Protein product: CAISTRQGPGEQFF.

The chain combines TRBV21-1 with TRBJ1-2. TRBV21-1 is a documented pseudogene. This CDR3 region has 14 residues. DNA for the CDR3: TGTGCCAGCAGCAAACCCCCCCCCAACTATGGCTACACCTTC. It translates to CASSKPPPNYGYTF.

V gene TRBV2 combines with J gene TRBJ2-7; no reliable D call. The CDR3 covers 12 residues. CDR1 SNHLY and CDR2 FYNNEI come from the germline V gene. V lost 4 bases, J lost 3 bases, and 7 bases lay in between. CDR3 in amino acids: CASSVTIYEQYF. In nucleotides, the CDR3 is TGTGCCAGCAGTGTAACTATCTACGAGCAGTACTTC.

This clone has more than one count but fewer than ten. The chain recombines TRBV18 with TRBJ2-6; D is unclear. V was shortened by 3 bases and J by 4 bases, with 13 bases between the two germline ends. CDR3 length: 16 residues. From germline, CDR1 is KGHSH and CDR2 LQKENI. CDR3 nucleotide sequence: TGTGCCAGCTCACCTGGCGTGCTGGGAGGGGCCAACGTCCTGACTTTC. It is translated as CASSPGVLGGANVLTF.

The chain is built from TRBV7-9 and TRBJ1-5; 7 bases are a match to TRBD1. CDR1 and CDR2 (germline): SEHNR, FQNEAQ (reference sequence). The CDR3 has 14 amino acids. Trimming took 7 bases from V and 4 from J; bases not matched to a gene: 7. CDR3 sequence reads: CASTPGGGNQPQHF. As DNA, the CDR3 is TGTGCCAGCACCCCAGGGGGGGGGAATCAGCCCCAGCATTTT.

The rearrangement links TRBV11-2 to TRBJ1-3; no clear D gene. V was pared by 6 bases and J by 2 bases, with 5 bases between. The germline V gene encodes CDR1 SGHAT and CDR2 FQNNGV. There are 12 residues in the CDR3. Written as DNA, the CDR3 is TGTGCCAGCAGGGATCCTGGAAACACCATATATTTT. It codes for CASRDPGNTIYF. The complete variable domain, with remaining parts taken from reference TRBV11-2 and TRBJ1-3, reads EAGVAQSPRYKIIEKRQSVAFWCNPISGHATLYWYQQILGQGPKLLIQFQNNGVVDDSQLPKDRFSAERLKGVDSTLKIQPAKLEDSAVYLCASRDPGNTIYFGEGSWLTVV.

The V and J genes are TRBV11-2 and TRBJ2-5; 12 bases fit TRBD1. CDR1 is SGHAT, CDR2 FQNNGV, per germline. The CDR3 sequence is 17 residues long. Losses at the gene ends were 1 base for V and 4 bases for J; bases not matched to a gene: 7. The CDR3 sequence is CASSLGLGQGALETQYF. The CDR3, as DNA: TGTGCCAGCAGCTTAGGTCTGGGACAGGGGGCTTTAGAGACCCAGTACTTC.

The chain is built from TRBV5-1 and TRBJ2-3; the match to TRBD2 covers 8 bases. The CDR3 runs to 17 residues. Germline values: CDR1 SGHRS, CDR2 YFSETQ. After removal of 0 bases from V and 2 bases from J, the junction contained 8 bases not matched to a gene. The CDR3 nucleotides are TGCGCCAGCAGCTTGGCCGCGCGGGGGGTCTTCACAGATACGCAGTATTTT. Its protein product is CASSLAARGVFTDTQYF.

The J gene is TRBJ2-1, the V gene TRBV2, with 12 bases fitting TRBD2. Germline loops: CDR1 SNHLY, CDR2 FYNNEI. Trimming cost V 6 bases and J 4 bases; bases outside gene matches: 10. CDR3 size: 17 residues. In nucleotides, the CDR3 is TGTGCCAGCAGGGATACTTCACTAGCGGGGGGATACAATGAGCAGTTCTTC. Its protein product is CASRDTSLAGGYNEQFF.

The chain couples TRBV15 to TRBJ2-3; 10 nucleotides align to TRBD1. V lost 0 bases, J lost 3 bases, and 6 bases stayed unmatched. CDR3 length: 17 residues. Germline CDR1 is LNHNV and CDR2 is YYDKDF (reference sequence). The CDR3 region is CATSREAGQGGTDTQYF. The CDR3 region has the DNA TGTGCCACCAGCAGAGAAGCCGGACAGGGGGGGACAGATACGCAGTATTTT.

This clone was seen just once. The chain is built from TRBV7-3 and TRBJ2-1; D might be TRBD1 (7 bases). This CDR3 spans 15 amino acids. The germline gives CDR1 SGHTA, CDR2 FQGTGA. The ends were cut back, 5 bases at V and 3 bases at J, with 14 bases in the middle. The CDR3 DNA follows: TGTGCCAGCAGCCCGACTAGGGGGCACTACAATGAGCAGTTCTTC. Protein: CASSPTRGHYNEQFF.

The chain combines TRBV10-3 with TRBJ2-5, with TRBD2 matching over 11 bases. Trimming at V came to 1 base and at J to 4 bases, leaving 5 bases not matched to a gene. Germline V gene data show CDR1 as ENHRY and CDR2 as SYGVKD. CDR3 size: 16 residues. The chain's CDR3 is CAISEWGLAVRETQYF. In DNA form, the CDR3 reads TGTGCCATCAGTGAGTGGGGACTAGCGGTTAGAGAGACCCAGTACTTC.

The chain links TRBV2 to TRBJ2-7; D assignment may be TRBD1 or TRBD2 (5 bases each). Germline V CDR1 and CDR2: SNHLY, FYNNEI. The V end lost 2 bases, the J end lost 3 bases, and 11 bases lay between the germline ends. CDR3 length equals 14 residues. The CDR3 region is CASSESGQSYEQYV. The CDR3 region has the DNA TGTGCCAGCAGTGAATCGGGGCAGAGCTACGAGCAGTACGTC.

V usage is TRBV7-9 and J usage is TRBJ2-5; D gene ambiguous. V was cut by 1 base and J by 2 bases, with 14 bases left in between. Looked up from germline, CDR1 is SEHNR and CDR2 is FQNEAQ (reference sequence). CDR3 length: 16 residues. Here the CDR3 DNA reads TGTGCCAGCAGCTTAGTTTGGCAGCTAAGACAAGAGACCCAGTACTTC. Translating it yields CASSLVWQLRQETQYF.